This TCR beta chain was recorded in a study of cytomegalovirus exposure and HLA in healthy donors. From germline, CDR1 is MNHNY and CDR2 SVGAGI (reference sequence). Losses at the gene ends were 6 bases for V and 6 bases for J; bases not matched to a gene: 8. The CDR3 has 15 residues. PCR used 60 Vbeta primers and 13 Jbeta primers. Sequencing used immunoSEQ multiplex PCR; TCRdb keeps in-frame clones, though not all of them. Of roughly 140,000 clones in the sample, 82% are singletons; the top ten hold around 2.5%. The V call is TRBV6-6, the J call TRBJ2-1; 10 nucleotides line up with TRBD2. Source material: PBMCs. The TCR was taken from a male donor in good health and CMV-seronegative. The CDR3 loop is CASSLRTSGFNEQFF. CDR3 nucleotide sequence: TGTGCCAGCAGCCTGAGGACTAGCGGATTCAATGAGCAGTTCTTC.